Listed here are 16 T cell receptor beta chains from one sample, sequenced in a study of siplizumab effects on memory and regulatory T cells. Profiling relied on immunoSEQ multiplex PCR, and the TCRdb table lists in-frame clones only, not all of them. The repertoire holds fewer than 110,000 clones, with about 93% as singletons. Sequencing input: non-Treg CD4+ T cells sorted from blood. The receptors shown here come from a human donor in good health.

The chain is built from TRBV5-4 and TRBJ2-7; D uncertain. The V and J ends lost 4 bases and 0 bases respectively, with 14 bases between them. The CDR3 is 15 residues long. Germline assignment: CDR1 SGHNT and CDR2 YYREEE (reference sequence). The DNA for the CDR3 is TGTGCCAGCAGCCTGGCCGCGCAGAGCTCCTACGAGCAGTACTTC. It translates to CASSLAAQSSYEQYF.

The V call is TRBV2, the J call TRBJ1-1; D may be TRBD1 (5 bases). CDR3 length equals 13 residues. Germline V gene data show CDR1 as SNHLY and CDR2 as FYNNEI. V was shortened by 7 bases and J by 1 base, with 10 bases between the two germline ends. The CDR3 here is CASTLDKNTEAFF. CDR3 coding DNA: TGTGCCAGCACTTTGGACAAGAACACTGAAGCTTTCTTT.

The CDR3 DNA is TGTGCCAGCAGTGAAGCGCTTTTGAGCGGAGGTTACAATGAGCAGTTCTTC. Translating gives CASSEALLSGGYNEQFF. V and J are TRBV6-1 and TRBJ2-1, with TRBD2 as a possible D gene (5 bases). The CDR3 consists of 17 residues. Trimming took off 0 bases at V and 4 bases at J, with 16 bases between the two ends. CDR1 is MNHNS and CDR2 is SASEGT in the germline V gene.

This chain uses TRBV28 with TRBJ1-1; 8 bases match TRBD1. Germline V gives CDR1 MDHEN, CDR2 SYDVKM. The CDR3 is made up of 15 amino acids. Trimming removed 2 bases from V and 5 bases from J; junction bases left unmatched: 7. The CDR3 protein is CASSLGQGFRTEAFF. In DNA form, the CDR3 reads TGTGCCAGCAGTTTAGGACAGGGATTTCGGACTGAAGCTTTCTTT.

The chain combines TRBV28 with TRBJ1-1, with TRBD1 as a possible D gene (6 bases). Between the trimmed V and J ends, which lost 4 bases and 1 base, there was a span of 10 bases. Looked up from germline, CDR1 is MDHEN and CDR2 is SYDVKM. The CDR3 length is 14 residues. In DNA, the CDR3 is TGTGCCAGCAGTTCCCCGGGGGCGAACACTGAAGCTTTCTTT. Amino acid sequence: CASSSPGANTEAFF.

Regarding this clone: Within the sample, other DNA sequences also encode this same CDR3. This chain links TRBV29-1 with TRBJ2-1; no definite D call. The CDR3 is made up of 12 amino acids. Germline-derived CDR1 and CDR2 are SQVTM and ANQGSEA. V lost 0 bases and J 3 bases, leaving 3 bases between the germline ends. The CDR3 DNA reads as TGCAGCGTTGAAGACAGCTACAATGAGCAGTTCTTC. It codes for CSVEDSYNEQFF.

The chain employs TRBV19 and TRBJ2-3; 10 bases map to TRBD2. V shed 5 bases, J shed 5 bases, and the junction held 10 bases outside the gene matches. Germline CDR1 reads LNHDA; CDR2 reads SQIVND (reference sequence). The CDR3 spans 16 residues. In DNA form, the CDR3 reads TGTGCCAGTAGTGCATCTCTAGCGGGAGTAGGAGATACGCAGTATTTT. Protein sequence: CASSASLAGVGDTQYF.

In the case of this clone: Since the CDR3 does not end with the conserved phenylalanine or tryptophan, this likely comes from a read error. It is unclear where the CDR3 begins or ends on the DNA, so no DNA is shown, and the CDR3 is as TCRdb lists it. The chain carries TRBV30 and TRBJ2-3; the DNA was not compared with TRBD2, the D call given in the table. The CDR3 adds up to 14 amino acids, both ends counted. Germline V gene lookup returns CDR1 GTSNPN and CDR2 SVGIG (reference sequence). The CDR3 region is CAWGVGERGGRYGH.

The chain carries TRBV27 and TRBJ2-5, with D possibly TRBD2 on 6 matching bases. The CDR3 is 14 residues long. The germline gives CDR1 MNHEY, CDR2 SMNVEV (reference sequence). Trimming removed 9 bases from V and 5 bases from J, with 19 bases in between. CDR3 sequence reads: CASRPAGRGETQYF. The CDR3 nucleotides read TGTGCCAGTCGGCCGGCGGGGAGAGGGGAGACCCAGTACTTC.

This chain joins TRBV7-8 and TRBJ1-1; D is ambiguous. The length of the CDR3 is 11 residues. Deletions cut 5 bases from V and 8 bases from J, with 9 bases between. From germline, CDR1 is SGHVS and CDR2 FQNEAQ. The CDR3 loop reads CASSTSHEAFF. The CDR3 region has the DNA TGTGCCAGCAGCACCAGTCACGAAGCTTTCTTT.

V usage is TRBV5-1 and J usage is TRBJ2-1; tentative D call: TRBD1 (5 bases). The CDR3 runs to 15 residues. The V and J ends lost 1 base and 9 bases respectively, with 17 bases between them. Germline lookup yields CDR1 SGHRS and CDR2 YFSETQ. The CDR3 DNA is TGCGCCAGCAGCTTGAAATCAGGGTTCTTCGGTGAGCAGTTCTTC. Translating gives CASSLKSGFFGEQFF. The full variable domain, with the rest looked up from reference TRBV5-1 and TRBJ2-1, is KAGVTQTPRYLIKTRGQQVTLSCSPISGHRSVSWYQQTPGQGLQFLFEYFSETQRNKGNFPGRFSGRQFSNSRSEMNVSTLELGDSALYLCASSLKSGFFGEQFFGPGTRLTVL.

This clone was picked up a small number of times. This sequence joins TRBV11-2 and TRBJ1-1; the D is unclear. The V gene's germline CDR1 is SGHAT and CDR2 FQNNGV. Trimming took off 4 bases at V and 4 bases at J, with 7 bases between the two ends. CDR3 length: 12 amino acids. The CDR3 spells CASSWTVTEAFF. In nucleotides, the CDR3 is TGTGCCAGCAGCTGGACTGTCACTGAAGCTTTCTTT.

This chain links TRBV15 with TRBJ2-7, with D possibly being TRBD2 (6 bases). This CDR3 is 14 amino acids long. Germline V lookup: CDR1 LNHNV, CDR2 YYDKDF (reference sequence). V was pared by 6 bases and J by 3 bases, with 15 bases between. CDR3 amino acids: CATRPGTSNYEQYF. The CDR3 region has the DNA TGTGCCACCAGACCCGGGACTTCAAACTACGAGCAGTACTTC.

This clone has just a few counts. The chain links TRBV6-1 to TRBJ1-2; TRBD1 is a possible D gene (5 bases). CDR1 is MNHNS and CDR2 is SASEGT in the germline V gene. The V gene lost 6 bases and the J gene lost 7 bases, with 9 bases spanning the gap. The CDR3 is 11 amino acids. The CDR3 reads CASSLQGGYTF. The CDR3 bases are TGTGCCAGCAGCCTGCAGGGTGGCTACACCTTC.

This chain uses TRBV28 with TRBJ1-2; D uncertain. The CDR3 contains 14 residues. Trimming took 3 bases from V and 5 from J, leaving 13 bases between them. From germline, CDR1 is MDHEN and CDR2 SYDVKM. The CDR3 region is CASSFPSKGYGYTF. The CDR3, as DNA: TGTGCCAGCAGTTTCCCATCAAAAGGGTATGGCTACACCTTC.

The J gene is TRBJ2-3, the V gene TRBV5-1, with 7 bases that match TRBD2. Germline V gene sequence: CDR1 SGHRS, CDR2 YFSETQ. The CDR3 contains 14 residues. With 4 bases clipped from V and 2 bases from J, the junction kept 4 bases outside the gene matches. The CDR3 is CASSPGGITDTQYF. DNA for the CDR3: TGCGCCAGCAGCCCGGGGGGTATCACAGATACGCAGTATTTT.